These 18 T cell receptor beta chains were sequenced from one sample in a study of control samples from healthy donors and cancer patients. Generated by immunoSEQ multiplex PCR, the TCRdb table keeps only in-frame clones and is missing some. The sample consists of about 59,000 clones, 92% of them appearing once. The sequencing input was PBMCs. Source of these receptors: a middle-aged man with colorectal cancer.

The chain recombines TRBV7-9 with TRBJ2-1; TRBD2 matches 15 bases. Germline V gene data show CDR1 as SEHNR and CDR2 as FQNEAQ (reference sequence). V gave up 4 bases and J gave up 7 bases; unmatched junction bases: 5. CDR3 length: 16 amino acids. The chain's CDR3 is CASSSGTSGGWNEQFF. As DNA, the CDR3 is TGTGCCAGCAGCTCAGGGACTAGCGGGGGGTGGAATGAGCAGTTCTTC.

V usage is TRBV9 and J usage is TRBJ2-2, with 16 nucleotides matching TRBD2. J gave up 2 bases and V 1 base, and 8 bases lay outside the gene matches. The CDR3 spans 20 residues. The germline gives CDR1 SGDLS, CDR2 YYNGEE. In nucleotides, the CDR3 is TGTGCCAGCAGCGTATATTCGGGACTAGCGGGGGGGACTAACACCGGGGAGCTGTTTTTT. Translated, it gives CASSVYSGLAGGTNTGELFF.

This sequence joins TRBV19 and TRBJ1-2; no reliable D call. The CDR3 consists of 16 residues. The V end lost 4 bases, the J end lost 0 bases, and 15 bases lay between the germline ends. The germline gives CDR1 LNHDA, CDR2 SQIVND (reference sequence). The CDR3 loop reads CASSTLFRLANYGYTF. The CDR3 DNA reads TGTGCCAGTAGTACTCTGTTCCGATTAGCTAACTATGGCTACACCTTC.

The CDR3 sequence is CAWSLTGFSGNTIYF. In DNA, the CDR3 is TGTGCCTGGAGCTTAACAGGGTTCTCTGGAAACACCATATATTTT. The rearrangement uses TRBV30 and TRBJ1-3; possibly TRBD1 for D (6 bases). The CDR3 contains 15 residues. V shed 3 bases and J shed 0 bases, with 12 bases lying between them. Germline V gene lookup returns CDR1 GTSNPN and CDR2 SVGIG (reference sequence).

The rearrangement links TRBV12-3 or TRBV12-4 to TRBJ2-5, with D uncertain. Between the trimmed V and J ends, which lost 2 bases and 5 bases, there was a span of 9 bases. The CDR3 has 13 residues. The CDR3 region is CASSLSPAETQYF. The CDR3 DNA reads as TGTGCCAGCAGTTTAAGCCCGGCGGAGACCCAGTACTTC.

The gene calls are TRBV6-5 and TRBJ1-1, with D perhaps matching TRBD1 (6 bases). V lost 0 bases, J lost 6 bases, and 17 bases lay in between. Germline values: CDR1 MNHEY, CDR2 SVGAGI. The CDR3 consists of 16 residues. CDR3 bases: TGTGCCAGCAGTTACTCGCTAACACAGGGTAACGCTGAAGCTTTCTTT. Protein: CASSYSLTQGNAEAFF.

The chain is built from TRBV10-1 and TRBJ2-1; TRBD2 aligns across 8 bases. Germline trimming cut 6 bases from V and 2 bases from J; bases unmatched to any gene: 6. The CDR3 runs to 15 residues. Per the germline V gene, CDR1 is WNHNN and CDR2 is SYGVQD (reference sequence). The CDR3 bases are TGCGCCAGCAGGGCCGCGGGGGGCCCCTACAATGAGCAGTTCTTC. Its translation: CASRAAGGPYNEQFF.

The genes are TRBV6-5 and TRBJ2-3; maybe TRBD2 (7 bases). Trimming took off 5 bases at V and 2 bases at J, with 11 bases between the two ends. The CDR3 is 14 amino acids. Germline values: CDR1 MNHEY, CDR2 SVGAGI. The CDR3 DNA follows: TGTGCCAGCAGTAACCGGGGGGCCACAGATACGCAGTATTTT. It translates to CASSNRGATDTQYF.

The table lists this clone with a count of one. This chain joins TRBV19 and TRBJ1-2; possible D gene TRBD1, 6 bases. Germline lookup yields CDR1 LNHDA and CDR2 SQIVND (reference sequence). V shed 0 bases and J shed 8 bases, with 10 bases lying between them. This CDR3 has 13 amino acids. The CDR3 loop reads CASSIDPGAGYTF. CDR3 DNA: TGTGCCAGTAGTATAGACCCAGGGGCCGGCTACACCTTC.

The V and J genes are TRBV18 and TRBJ2-5, with D uncertain. This CDR3 comprises 11 residues. The V end lost 5 bases, the J end lost 3 bases, and 4 bases lay between the germline ends. Germline V lookup: CDR1 KGHSH, CDR2 LQKENI. CDR3 DNA: TGTGCCAGCTCAGACAAAGAGACCCAGTACTTC. It yields the protein CASSDKETQYF. The full variable domain, in which reference TRBV18 and TRBJ2-5 provide the parts outside the CDR3, is NAGVMQNPRHLVRRRGQEARLRCSPMKGHSHVYWYRQLPEEGLKFMVYLQKENIIDESGMPKERFSAEFPKEGPSILRIQQVVRGDSAAYFCASSDKETQYFGPGTRLLVL.

This sequence joins TRBV18 and TRBJ2-3, with unresolved D. V lost 0 bases, J lost 8 bases, and 9 bases lay in between. The CDR3 sequence is 13 residues long. CDR1 KGHSH and CDR2 LQKENI come from the germline V gene. The CDR3 protein is CASSPPGASTQYF. In DNA, the CDR3 is TGTGCCAGCTCACCACCAGGAGCCTCTACGCAGTATTTT.

This clone showed up just a few times. The chain recombines TRBV12-3 or TRBV12-4 with TRBJ1-5; possible D gene TRBD1, 6 bases. Trimming left V 6 bases short and J 5 bases short, with 11 bases between. The length of the CDR3 is 13 residues. Here the CDR3 DNA reads TGTGCCAGCAGCATTAGGGGGGATCAGCCCCAGCATTTT. It codes for CASSIRGDQPQHF.

The rearrangement joins TRBV2 to TRBJ1-5, with 7 positions matching TRBD1. The CDR3 spans 14 residues. V lost 6 bases to trimming and J lost 3 bases; unmatched junction nucleotides: 5. Germline V gene lookup returns CDR1 SNHLY and CDR2 FYNNEI. The CDR3 bases are TGTGCCAGCAGAGACAGGGTTTCCAATCAGCCCCAGCATTTT. This gives the protein CASRDRVSNQPQHF.

The chain links TRBV14 to TRBJ1-3; D uncertain. V lost 1 base to trimming and J lost 2 bases, with 9 bases between them. This CDR3 is built from 15 residues. Germline lookup yields CDR1 SGHDN and CDR2 FVKESK. Here the CDR3 DNA reads TGTGCCAGCAGCCAAGGCCGAGGTGCTGGAAACACCATATATTTT. Residues: CASSQGRGAGNTIYF.

The rearrangement joins TRBV18 to TRBJ1-2; D is perhaps TRBD1 (6 bases). The CDR3 totals 14 residues. CDR1 is KGHSH and CDR2 is LQKENI in the germline V gene. Between the trimmed V and J ends, which lost 5 bases and 3 bases, there was a span of 13 bases. The CDR3: CASSSTRGYYGYTF. The CDR3 region has the DNA TGTGCCAGCTCAAGTACAAGGGGGTACTATGGCTACACCTTC.

The gene calls are TRBV5-4 and TRBJ2-3; D possibly corresponds to TRBD2 (6 bases). There are 14 residues in the CDR3. The ends were cut back, 4 bases at V and 1 base at J, with 10 bases in the middle. Germline lookup yields CDR1 SGHNT and CDR2 YYREEE (reference sequence). Here the CDR3 reads CASSRGGGTDTQYF. In DNA, the CDR3 is TGTGCCAGCAGCCGTGGCGGGGGCACAGATACGCAGTATTTT.

The chain uses TRBV4-3 and TRBJ2-7; TRBD1 aligns across 10 bases. V lost 3 bases, J lost 2 bases, and 7 bases stayed unmatched. Germline-derived CDR1 and CDR2 are LGHNA and YSLEER. CDR3 size: 16 residues. The CDR3 sequence: CASSHSGTGETYEQYF. CDR3 nucleotide sequence: TGCGCCAGCAGCCACTCCGGGACAGGGGAAACCTACGAGCAGTACTTC.

The rearrangement uses TRBV29-1 and TRBJ1-1; tentatively, D is TRBD1 (5 bases). Trimming left V 1 base short and J 6 bases short, with 18 bases between. The germline gives CDR1 SQVTM, CDR2 ANQGSEA. This CDR3 region has 15 residues. The CDR3 loop is CSVEGVMGLRAEAFF. Here the CDR3 DNA reads TGCAGCGTTGAAGGGGTCATGGGGCTGAGGGCTGAAGCTTTCTTT.